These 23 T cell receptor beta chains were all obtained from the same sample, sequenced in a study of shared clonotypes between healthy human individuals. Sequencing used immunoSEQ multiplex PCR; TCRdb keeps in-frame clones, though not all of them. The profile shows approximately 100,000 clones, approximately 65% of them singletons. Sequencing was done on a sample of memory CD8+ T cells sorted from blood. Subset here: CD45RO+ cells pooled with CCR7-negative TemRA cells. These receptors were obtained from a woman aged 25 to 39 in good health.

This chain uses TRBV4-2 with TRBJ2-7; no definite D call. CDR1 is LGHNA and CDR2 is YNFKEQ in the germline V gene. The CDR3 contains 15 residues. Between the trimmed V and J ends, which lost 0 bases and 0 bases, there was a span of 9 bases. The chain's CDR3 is CASSQDDSSSYEQYF. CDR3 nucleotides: TGTGCCAGCAGCCAAGATGACTCCAGCTCCTACGAGCAGTACTTC.

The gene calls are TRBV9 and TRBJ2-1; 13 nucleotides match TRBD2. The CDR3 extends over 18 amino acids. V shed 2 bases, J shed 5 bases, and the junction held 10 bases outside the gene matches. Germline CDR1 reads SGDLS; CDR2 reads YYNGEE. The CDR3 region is CASSVGLAGPPGDNEQFF. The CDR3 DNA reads TGTGCCAGCAGCGTGGGACTAGCGGGACCACCTGGGGACAATGAGCAGTTCTTC.

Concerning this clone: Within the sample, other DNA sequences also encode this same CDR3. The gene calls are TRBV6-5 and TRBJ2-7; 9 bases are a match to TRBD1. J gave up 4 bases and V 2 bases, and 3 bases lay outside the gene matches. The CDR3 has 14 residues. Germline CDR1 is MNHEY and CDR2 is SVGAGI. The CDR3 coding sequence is TGTGCCAGCAGTTACGGGACAGGGATATACGAGCAGTACTTC. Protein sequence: CASSYGTGIYEQYF.

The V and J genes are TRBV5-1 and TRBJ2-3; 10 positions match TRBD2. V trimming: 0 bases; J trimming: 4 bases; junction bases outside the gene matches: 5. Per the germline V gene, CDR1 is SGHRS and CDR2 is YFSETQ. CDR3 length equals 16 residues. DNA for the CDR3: TGCGCCAGCAGCTTGGCCCTAGCGGGAGTAGCAGATACGCAGTATTTT. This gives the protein CASSLALAGVADTQYF.

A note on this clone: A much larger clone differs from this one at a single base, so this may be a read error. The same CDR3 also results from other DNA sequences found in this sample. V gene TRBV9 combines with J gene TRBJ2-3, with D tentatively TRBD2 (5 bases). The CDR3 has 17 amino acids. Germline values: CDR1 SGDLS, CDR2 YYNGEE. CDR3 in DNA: TGTGCCAGCAGCGTAGTGTTCGAGCGGCCAAGCACAGATACACAGTATTTT. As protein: CASSVVFERPSTDTQYF. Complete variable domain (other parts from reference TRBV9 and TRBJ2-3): DSGVTQTPKHLITATGQRVTLRCSPRSGDLSVYWYQQSLDQGLQFLIQYYNGEERAKGNILERFSAQQFPDLHSELNLSSLELGDSALYFCASSVVFERPSTDTQYFGPGTRLTVL.

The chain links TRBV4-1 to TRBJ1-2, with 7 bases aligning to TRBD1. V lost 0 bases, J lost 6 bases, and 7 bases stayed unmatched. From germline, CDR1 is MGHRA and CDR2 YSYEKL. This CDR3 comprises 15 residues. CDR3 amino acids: CASSQEEGAPDGYTF. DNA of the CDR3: TGCGCCAGCAGCCAAGAAGAGGGGGCGCCGGATGGCTACACCTTC.

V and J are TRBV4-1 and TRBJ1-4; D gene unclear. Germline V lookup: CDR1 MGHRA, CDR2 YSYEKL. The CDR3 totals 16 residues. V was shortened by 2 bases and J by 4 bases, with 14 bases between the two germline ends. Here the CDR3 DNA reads TGCGCCAGCAGCCAACTAGTCGGCACAGATAATGAAAAACTGTTTTTT. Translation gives CASSQLVGTDNEKLFF.

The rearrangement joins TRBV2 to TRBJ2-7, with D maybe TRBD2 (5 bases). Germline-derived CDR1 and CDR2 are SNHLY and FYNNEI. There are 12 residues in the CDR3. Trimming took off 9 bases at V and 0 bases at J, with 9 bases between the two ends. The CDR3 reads CASIGSSYEQYF. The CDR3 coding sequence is TGTGCCAGTATAGGGAGCTCCTACGAGCAGTACTTC.

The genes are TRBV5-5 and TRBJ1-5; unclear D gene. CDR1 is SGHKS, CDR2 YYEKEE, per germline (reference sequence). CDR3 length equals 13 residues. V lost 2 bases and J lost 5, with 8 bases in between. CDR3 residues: CASSLRFDQPQHF. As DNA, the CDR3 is TGTGCCAGCAGCTTACGGTTCGATCAGCCCCAGCATTTT.

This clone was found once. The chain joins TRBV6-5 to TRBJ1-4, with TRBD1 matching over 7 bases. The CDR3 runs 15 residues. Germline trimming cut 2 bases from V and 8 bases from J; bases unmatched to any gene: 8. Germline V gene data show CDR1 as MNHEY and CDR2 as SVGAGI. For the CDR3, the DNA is TGTGCCAGCAGTTACGTCACAGGGGCTTTAGAAAAACTGTTTTTT. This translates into CASSYVTGALEKLFF.

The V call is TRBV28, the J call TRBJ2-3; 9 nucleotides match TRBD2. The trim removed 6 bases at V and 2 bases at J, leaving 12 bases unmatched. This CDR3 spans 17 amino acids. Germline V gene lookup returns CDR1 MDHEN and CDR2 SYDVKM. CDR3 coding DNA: TGTGCCAGCAGCCTACCTGTCGGCGGGAGGGACACAGATACGCAGTATTTT. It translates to CASSLPVGGRDTDTQYF.

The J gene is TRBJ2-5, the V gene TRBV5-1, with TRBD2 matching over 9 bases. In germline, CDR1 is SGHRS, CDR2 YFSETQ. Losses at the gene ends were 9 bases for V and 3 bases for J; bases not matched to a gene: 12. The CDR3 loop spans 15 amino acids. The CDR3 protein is CATRLGGLAEETQYF. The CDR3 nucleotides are TGCGCCACCCGCTTGGGGGGACTAGCAGAAGAGACCCAGTACTTC.

CDR3 coding DNA: TGTGCCAGCAGTGGGGACCCCACATTCAACTACGAGCAGTACTTC. It is translated as CASSGDPTFNYEQYF. V usage is TRBV25-1 and J usage is TRBJ2-7; perhaps D is TRBD1 or TRBD2 (5 bases each). The V end lost 4 bases, the J end lost 3 bases, and 16 bases lay between the germline ends. This CDR3 contains 15 residues. Germline V CDR1 and CDR2: MGHDK, SYGVNS.

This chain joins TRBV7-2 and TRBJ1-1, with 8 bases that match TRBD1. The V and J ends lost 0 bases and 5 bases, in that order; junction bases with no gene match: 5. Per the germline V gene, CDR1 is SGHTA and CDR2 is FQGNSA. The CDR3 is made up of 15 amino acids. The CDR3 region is CASSLATGGRTEAFF. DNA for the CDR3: TGTGCCAGCAGCTTAGCAACAGGGGGGCGGACTGAAGCTTTCTTT. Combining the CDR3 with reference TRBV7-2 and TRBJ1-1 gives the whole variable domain GAGVSQSPSNKVTEKGKDVELRCDPISGHTALYWYRQSLGQGLEFLIYFQGNSAPDKSGLPSDRFSAERTGGSVSTLTIQRTQQEDSAVYLCASSLATGGRTEAFFGQGTRLTVV.

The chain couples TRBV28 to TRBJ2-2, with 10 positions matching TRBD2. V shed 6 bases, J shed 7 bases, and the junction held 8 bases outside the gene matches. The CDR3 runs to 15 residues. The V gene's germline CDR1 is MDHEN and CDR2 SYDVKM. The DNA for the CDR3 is TGTGCCAGCAGGGGAGCGGGAGGGCAGGACGGGGAGCTGTTTTTT. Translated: CASRGAGGQDGELFF.

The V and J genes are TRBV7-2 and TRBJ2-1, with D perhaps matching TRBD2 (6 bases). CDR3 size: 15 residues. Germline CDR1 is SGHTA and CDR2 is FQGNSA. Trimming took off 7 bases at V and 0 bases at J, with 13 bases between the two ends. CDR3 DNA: TGTGCCAGCACCCTGACTAGTAGCTCCTACAATGAGCAGTTCTTC. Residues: CASTLTSSSYNEQFF.

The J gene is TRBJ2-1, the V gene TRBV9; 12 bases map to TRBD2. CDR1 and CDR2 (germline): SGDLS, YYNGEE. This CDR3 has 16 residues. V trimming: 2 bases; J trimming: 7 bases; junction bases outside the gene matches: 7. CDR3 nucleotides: TGTGCCAGCAGCGTCCTAGCGGGAGGGAGTCTTAATGAGCAGTTCTTC. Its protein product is CASSVLAGGSLNEQFF.

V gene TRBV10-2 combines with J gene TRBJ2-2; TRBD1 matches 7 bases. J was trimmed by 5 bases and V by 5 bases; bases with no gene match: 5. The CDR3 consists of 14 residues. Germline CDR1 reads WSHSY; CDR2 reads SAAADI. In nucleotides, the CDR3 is TGCGCCAGCAGTAGTTACAGGGGTACCGGGGAGCTGTTTTTT. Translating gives CASSSYRGTGELFF.

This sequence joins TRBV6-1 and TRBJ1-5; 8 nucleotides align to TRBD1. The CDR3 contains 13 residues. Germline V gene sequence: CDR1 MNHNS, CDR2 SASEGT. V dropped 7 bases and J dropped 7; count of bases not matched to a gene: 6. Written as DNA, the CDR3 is TGTGCCAGCATGACAGGGGAGGTACAGCCCCAGCATTTT. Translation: CASMTGEVQPQHF.

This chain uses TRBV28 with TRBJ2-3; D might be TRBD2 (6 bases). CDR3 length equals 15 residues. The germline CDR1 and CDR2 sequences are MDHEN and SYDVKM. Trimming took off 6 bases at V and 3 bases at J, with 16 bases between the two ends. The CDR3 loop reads CASSRGGDETDTQYF. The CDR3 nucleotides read TGTGCCAGCAGCAGAGGAGGGGACGAGACAGATACGCAGTATTTT.

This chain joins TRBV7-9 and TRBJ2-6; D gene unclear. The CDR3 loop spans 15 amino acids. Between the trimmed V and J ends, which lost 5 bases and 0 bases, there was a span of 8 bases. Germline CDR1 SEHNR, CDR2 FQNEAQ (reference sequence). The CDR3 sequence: CASSLQNSGANVLTF. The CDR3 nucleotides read TGTGCCAGCAGCCTACAAAACTCTGGGGCCAACGTCCTGACTTTC.

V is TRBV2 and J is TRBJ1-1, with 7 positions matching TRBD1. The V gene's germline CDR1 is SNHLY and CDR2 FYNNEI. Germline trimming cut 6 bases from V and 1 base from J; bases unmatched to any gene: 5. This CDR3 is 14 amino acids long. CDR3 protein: CASRWDRTNTEAFF. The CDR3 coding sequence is TGTGCCAGCAGATGGGACAGAACGAACACTGAAGCTTTCTTT.

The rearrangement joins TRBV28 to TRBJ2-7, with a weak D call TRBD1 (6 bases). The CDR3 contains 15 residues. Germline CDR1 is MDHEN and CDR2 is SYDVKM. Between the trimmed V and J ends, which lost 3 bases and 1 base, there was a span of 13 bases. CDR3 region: CASSLVRGISYEQYF. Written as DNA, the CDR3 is TGTGCCAGCAGTTTGGTCAGGGGTATATCCTACGAGCAGTACTTC.